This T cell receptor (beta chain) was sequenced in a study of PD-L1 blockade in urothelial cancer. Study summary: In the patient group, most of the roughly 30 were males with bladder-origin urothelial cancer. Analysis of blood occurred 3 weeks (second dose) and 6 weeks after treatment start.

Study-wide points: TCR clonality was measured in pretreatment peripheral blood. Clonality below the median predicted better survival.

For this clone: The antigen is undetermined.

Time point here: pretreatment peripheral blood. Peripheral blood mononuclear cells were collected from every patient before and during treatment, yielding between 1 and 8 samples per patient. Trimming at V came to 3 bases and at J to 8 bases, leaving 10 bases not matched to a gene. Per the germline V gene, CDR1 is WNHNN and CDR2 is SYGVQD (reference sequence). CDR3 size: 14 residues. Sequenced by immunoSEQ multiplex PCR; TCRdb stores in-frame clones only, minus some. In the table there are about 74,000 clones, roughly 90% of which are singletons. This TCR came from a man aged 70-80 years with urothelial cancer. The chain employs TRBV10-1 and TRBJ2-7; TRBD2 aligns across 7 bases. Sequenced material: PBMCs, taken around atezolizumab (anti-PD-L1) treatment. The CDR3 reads CASSDSQRDTKQYF. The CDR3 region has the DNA TGCGCCAGCAGTGATAGCCAGCGGGATACTAAGCAGTACTTC.